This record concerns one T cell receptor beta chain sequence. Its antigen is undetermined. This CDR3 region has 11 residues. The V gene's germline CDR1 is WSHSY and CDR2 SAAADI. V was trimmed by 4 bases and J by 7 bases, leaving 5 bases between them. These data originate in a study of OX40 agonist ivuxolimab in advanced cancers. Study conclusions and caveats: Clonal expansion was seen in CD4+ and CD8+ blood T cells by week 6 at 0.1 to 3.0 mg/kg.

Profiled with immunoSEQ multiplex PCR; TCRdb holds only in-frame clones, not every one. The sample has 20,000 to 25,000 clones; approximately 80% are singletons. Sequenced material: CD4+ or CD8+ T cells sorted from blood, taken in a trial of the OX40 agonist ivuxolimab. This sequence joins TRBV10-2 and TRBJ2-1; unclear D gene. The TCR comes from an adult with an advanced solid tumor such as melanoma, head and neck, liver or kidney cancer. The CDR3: CASSVRNEQFF. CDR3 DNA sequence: TGCGCCAGCAGTGTCAGGAATGAGCAGTTCTTC.